These 26 T cell receptor beta chains were sequenced from one sample in a study of cytomegalovirus exposure and HLA in healthy donors (TCRdb year 2017). Libraries were built with the immunoSEQ multiplex PCR assay. For the multiplex PCR, a mixture combining 60 forward primers for TCR Vbeta segments and 13 reverse primers for TCR Jbeta segments was used. Entries here come from immuneACCESS through TCRdb and include only in-frame sequences with V and J called. Some clones fail to appear in such tables; in the studies checked, an unresolved V gene covers under half of the shortfall, and the cause of the remainder is unknown. This sample comprises 70,000 to 90,000 clones, just over 70% of them detected only once. 4% to 5% of the sample belongs to the ten largest clones. The sample comprised PBMCs. The receptors shown here come from a man aged 55 to 69 in good health and CMV-seropositive.

The chain has TRBV19 and TRBJ2-7; TRBD2 is a possible D gene (5 bases). The germline V gene has CDR1 LNHDA and CDR2 SQIVND (reference sequence). CDR3 length: 15 amino acids. V was clipped by 0 bases and J by 2 bases, with 11 bases between them. CDR3 coding DNA: TGTGCCAGTAGTATAGATCTGGGAGTTACCTACGAGCAGTACTTC. Its translation: CASSIDLGVTYEQYF.

V usage is TRBV4-1 and J usage is TRBJ1-1, with unresolved D. Deletions cut 0 bases from V and 2 bases from J, with 4 bases between. Germline CDR1 MGHRA, CDR2 YSYEKL. The CDR3 has 13 residues. CDR3: CASSQERNTEAFF. As DNA, the CDR3 is TGCGCCAGCAGCCAAGAGCGTAACACTGAAGCTTTCTTT.

This sequence joins TRBV29-1 and TRBJ1-2, with D possibly matching TRBD1 (5 bases). Per germline, CDR1 SQVTM and CDR2 ANQGSEA. The CDR3 has 12 residues. Trimming left V 7 bases short and J 4 bases short, with 13 bases between. Here the CDR3 DNA reads TGCAGCGCGACAAGGGGCATCTATGGCTACACCTTC. It specifies CSATRGIYGYTF. Looking up the rest from reference TRBV29-1 and TRBJ1-2 gives the full variable domain: SAVISQKPSRDICQRGTSLTIQCQVDSQVTMMFWYRQQPGQSLTLIATANQGSEATYESGFVIDKFPISRPNLTFSTLTVSNMSPEDSSIYLCSATRGIYGYTFGSGTRLTVV.

V gene TRBV5-6 combines with J gene TRBJ1-1; 9 nucleotides agree with TRBD1. In germline, CDR1 is SGHDT, CDR2 YYEEEE. The CDR3 loop spans 14 amino acids. J lost 3 bases, V lost 5 bases, and 5 bases had no gene match. CDR3 region: CASSPGTGHTEAFF. CDR3 sequence (DNA): TGTGCCAGCAGTCCTGGGACAGGGCACACTGAAGCTTTCTTT.

The chain employs TRBV30 and TRBJ2-3; 8 bases map to TRBD2. Germline loops: CDR1 GTSNPN, CDR2 SVGIG (reference sequence). There are 13 residues in the CDR3. V shed 5 bases, J shed 1 base, and the junction held 2 bases outside the gene matches. CDR3 loop: CAWGSGGTDTQYF. CDR3 in DNA: TGTGCCTGGGGTAGCGGGGGCACAGATACGCAGTATTTT. Based on the CDR3 plus reference TRBV30 and TRBJ2-3, the full variable domain is SQTIHQWPATLVQPVGSPLSLECTVEGTSNPNLYWYRQAAGRGLQLLFYSVGIGQISSEVPQNLSASRPQDRQFILSSKKLLLSDSGFYLCAWGSGGTDTQYFGPGTRLTVL.

J is TRBJ1-2 and V is TRBV7-9, with D possibly matching TRBD1 (6 bases). The CDR3 consists of 13 residues. V was pared by 4 bases and J by 4 bases, with 10 bases between. The germline gives CDR1 SEHNR, CDR2 FQNEAQ (reference sequence). The chain's CDR3 is CASSWDTVYGYTF. Here the CDR3 DNA reads TGTGCCAGCAGCTGGGACACAGTCTATGGCTACACCTTC.

The gene calls are TRBV4-1 and TRBJ2-7; 10 bases map to TRBD2. Germline CDR1 is MGHRA and CDR2 is YSYEKL. This CDR3 is 15 amino acids long. Unmatched junction bases numbered 5, after V lost 0 bases and J lost 6 bases. The CDR3 reads CASSQESGRAGEQYF. As DNA, the CDR3 is TGCGCCAGCAGCCAAGAGAGCGGGAGGGCGGGCGAGCAGTACTTC.

The V call is TRBV14, the J call TRBJ1-2; D not resolved. Per germline, CDR1 SGHDN and CDR2 FVKESK. The CDR3 runs to 15 residues. The V and J ends lost 0 bases and 4 bases respectively, with 12 bases between them. The CDR3 nucleotides read TGTGCCAGCAGCCAAGAGGGAGTGGAGGCCTATGGCTACACCTTC. Protein sequence: CASSQEGVEAYGYTF.

This clone was counted between two and nine times. The V call is TRBV2, the J call TRBJ1-1; D may be TRBD1 (6 bases). The length of the CDR3 is 14 residues. The germline gives CDR1 SNHLY, CDR2 FYNNEI. The V end was cut by 7 bases, the J end by 1 base, with 13 bases between. The CDR3 reads CASTIDRRNTEAFF. The CDR3, as DNA: TGTGCCAGCACTATAGACAGGAGGAACACTGAAGCTTTCTTT.

The sample holds one count of this clone. The CDR3 DNA follows: TGTGCCAGCCCCGGGGGAGTCTCCGAGGGTGGGGCCAACGTCCTGACTTTC. This codes for CASPGGVSEGGANVLTF. The gene calls are TRBV2 and TRBJ2-6; D may be TRBD2 (6 bases). The CDR3 consists of 17 residues. V gave up 8 bases and J gave up 3 bases, with 20 bases separating them. Germline lookup yields CDR1 SNHLY and CDR2 FYNNEI. Based on the CDR3 plus reference TRBV2 and TRBJ2-6, the full variable domain is EPEVTQTPSHQVTQMGQEVILRCVPISNHLYFYWYRQILGQKVEFLVSFYNNEISEKSEIFDDQFSVERPDGSNFTLKIRSTKLEDSAMYFCASPGGVSEGGANVLTFGAGSRLTVL.

The J gene is TRBJ2-7, the V gene TRBV19, with 8 bases lining up with TRBD1. This CDR3 spans 15 amino acids. Per germline, CDR1 LNHDA and CDR2 SQIVND (reference sequence). V gave up 10 bases and J gave up 3 bases; unmatched junction bases: 14. CDR3 nucleotide sequence: TGTGCCACCAAAGTCAGGACAGGGAGTAGCTACGAGCAGTACTTC. Its translation is CATKVRTGSSYEQYF.

This clone was picked up a small number of times. The rearrangement links TRBV27 to TRBJ2-1, with 7 bases that match TRBD1. Trimming cost V 4 bases and J 9 bases; bases outside gene matches: 6. This CDR3 is built from 13 residues. Germline assignment: CDR1 MNHEY and CDR2 SMNVEV (reference sequence). In DNA, the CDR3 is TGTGCCAGCAGTTCACAGGGGATTAGTGAGCAGTTCTTC. Protein product: CASSSQGISEQFF.

This clone was picked up one time. This chain connects TRBV5-1 to TRBJ1-1, with a weak D call TRBD1 (5 bases). Germline values: CDR1 SGHRS, CDR2 YFSETQ. Trimming removed 0 bases from V and 4 bases from J, with 16 bases in between. This CDR3 contains 16 residues. This CDR3 is CASSLGYRSEITEAFF. The CDR3 DNA reads as TGCGCCAGCAGCTTGGGGTACAGGTCGGAAATCACTGAAGCTTTCTTT.

The rearrangement joins TRBV2 to TRBJ2-3, with TRBD2 matching 12 bases. CDR1 is SNHLY, CDR2 FYNNEI, per germline. This CDR3 region has 15 residues. V gave up 6 bases and J gave up 2 bases; unmatched junction bases: 3. In nucleotides, the CDR3 is TGTGCCAGCAGCCCTAGCGGGGGGGTCACAGATACGCAGTATTTT. This sequence encodes CASSPSGGVTDTQYF.

This CDR3 reads CASAPRGGEGNEQFF. The CDR3 DNA sequence: TGTGCCAGCGCTCCGAGGGGAGGGGAGGGCAATGAGCAGTTCTTC. The chain carries TRBV6-5 and TRBJ2-1, with TRBD2 identical over 7 bases. Germline assignment: CDR1 MNHEY and CDR2 SVGAGI. Losses at the gene ends were 8 bases for V and 6 bases for J; bases not matched to a gene: 13. This CDR3 is built from 15 residues.

Concerning this clone: At one end, the junction sequence differs from germline, possibly due to a read error. The J gene is TRBJ2-1, the V gene TRBV15; 9 bases agree with TRBD2. The CDR3 is 14 residues long. Germline assignment: CDR1 LNHNV and CDR2 YYDKDF (reference sequence). The CDR3 nucleotides are TGTGCCACCAGCAGAGTATTAGCGGGAGAGCCCGGGGTCTTC. Residues: CATSRVLAGEPGVF.

This chain links TRBV18 with TRBJ2-3; 8 bases are shared with TRBD2. Looked up from germline, CDR1 is KGHSH and CDR2 is LQKENI. The CDR3 totals 13 residues. V gave up 8 bases and J gave up 5 bases; unmatched junction bases: 6. CDR3 sequence reads: CASTPGGGDTQYF. CDR3 DNA: TGTGCCAGCACCCCCGGGGGGGGAGATACGCAGTATTTT.

The CDR3 nucleotides are TGTGCCAGCAGCTTCGGGACTAGCGGGACTAGCACAGATACGCAGTATTTT. It is translated as CASSFGTSGTSTDTQYF. The rearrangement joins TRBV7-3 to TRBJ2-3, with 13 positions matching TRBD2. Unmatched junction bases numbered 3, after V lost 3 bases and J lost 0 bases. Germline V gene data show CDR1 as SGHTA and CDR2 as FQGTGA. The CDR3 has 17 residues.

This clone turned up a few times. The chain joins TRBV9 to TRBJ1-3; D is unresolved. CDR3 length: 15 amino acids. The V end lost 0 bases, the J end lost 3 bases, and 10 bases lay between the germline ends. CDR1 is SGDLS, CDR2 YYNGEE, per germline. CDR3 amino acids: CASSVAIAVGNTIYF. The CDR3 DNA sequence: TGTGCCAGCAGCGTAGCTATAGCGGTTGGAAACACCATATATTTT. Full variable domain (rest looked up from reference TRBV9 and TRBJ1-3): DSGVTQTPKHLITATGQRVTLRCSPRSGDLSVYWYQQSLDQGLQFLIQYYNGEERAKGNILERFSAQQFPDLHSELNLSSLELGDSALYFCASSVAIAVGNTIYFGEGSWLTVV.

The rearrangement joins TRBV7-8 to TRBJ1-1; TRBD1 matches at 10 bases. The trim removed 5 bases at V and 6 bases at J, leaving 6 bases unmatched. This CDR3 is 14 amino acids long. Germline V CDR1 and CDR2: SGHVS, FQNEAQ. CDR3: CASSAGTGDSEAFF. DNA for the CDR3: TGTGCCAGCAGCGCGGGGACAGGGGACTCTGAAGCTTTCTTT.

V and J are TRBV9 and TRBJ1-1; 8 nucleotides agree with TRBD1. The CDR3 extends over 13 amino acids. Trimming at V came to 1 base and at J to 8 bases, leaving 4 bases not matched to a gene. Germline V gene sequence: CDR1 SGDLS, CDR2 YYNGEE. The CDR3 sequence: CASSVMAGGEAFF. CDR3 DNA: TGTGCCAGCAGCGTAATGGCAGGGGGCGAAGCTTTCTTT.

The chain joins TRBV7-2 to TRBJ2-3; TRBD2 is a possible D gene (6 bases). The ends were cut back, 3 bases at V and 2 bases at J, with 9 bases in the middle. CDR1 and CDR2 (germline): SGHTA, FQGNSA. The CDR3 has 14 amino acids. The CDR3 spells CASSLGLHTDTQYF. The CDR3 DNA sequence: TGTGCCAGCAGCTTGGGACTCCACACAGATACGCAGTATTTT.

The chain carries TRBV30 and TRBJ1-3; D possibly corresponds to TRBD1 (5 bases). This CDR3 region has 16 residues. Germline V lookup: CDR1 GTSNPN, CDR2 SVGIG (reference sequence). V shed 3 bases and J shed 0 bases, with 15 bases lying between them. CDR3: CAWRGISGFSGNTIYF. CDR3 in DNA: TGTGCCTGGAGAGGGATTTCAGGGTTCTCTGGAAACACCATATATTTT. The full variable domain, its missing parts supplied by reference TRBV30 and TRBJ1-3, is SQTIHQWPATLVQPVGSPLSLECTVEGTSNPNLYWYRQAAGRGLQLLFYSVGIGQISSEVPQNLSASRPQDRQFILSSKKLLLSDSGFYLCAWRGISGFSGNTIYFGEGSWLTVV.

In this sample, this clone turned up once. The chain has TRBV11-2 and TRBJ2-5; TRBD1 aligns across 9 bases. CDR3 length equals 15 residues. Trimming removed 3 bases from V and 5 bases from J; junction bases left unmatched: 7. Germline CDR1 SGHAT, CDR2 FQNNGV. The CDR3 sequence: CASSFTGGERETQYF. CDR3 coding DNA: TGTGCCAGCAGCTTTACAGGGGGCGAGAGGGAGACCCAGTACTTC.

In the case of this clone: One end of the junction does not line up with germline, which may come from a read error. The chain links TRBV19 to TRBJ1-1, with D unresolved. Germline V gene lookup returns CDR1 LNHDA and CDR2 SQIVND (reference sequence). This CDR3 region has 12 residues. CDR3 in amino acids: CASRIGGTEAFF. In DNA, the CDR3 is TGTGCCAGTAGGATAGGAGGGACTGAAGCTTTCTTT. Full variable domain (rest looked up from reference TRBV19 and TRBJ1-1): DGGITQSPKYLFRKEGQNVTLSCEQNLNHDAMYWYRQDPGQGLRLIYYSQIVNDFQKGDIAEGYSVSREKKESFPLTVTSAQKNPTAFYLCASRIGGTEAFFGQGTRLTVV.

In its sample, this clone was seen a few times. The genes are TRBV7-9 and TRBJ1-2, with a possible D match to TRBD1 (5 bases). Germline CDR1 SEHNR, CDR2 FQNEAQ (reference sequence). V was shortened by 3 bases and J by 1 base, with 9 bases between the two germline ends. The CDR3 spans 14 residues. CDR3 nucleotide sequence: TGTGCCAGCAGCTTGGGGGGGATTAACTATGGCTACACCTTC. Its protein product is CASSLGGINYGYTF.